The 19 T cell receptor beta chains reported below all come from one sample, sequenced in a study of beta chain features in type 1 diabetes. TCRB transcripts that were expressed got sequenced, as all of the isolated RNA had been reverse transcribed. Sequencing used immunoSEQ multiplex PCR; TCRdb keeps in-frame clones, though not all of them. The table has 350,000 to 450,000 clones, about 14% seen once. Input material: naive CD4+ T cells from blood. These receptors were obtained from a woman under 30 in good health.

This chain joins TRBV29-1 and TRBJ1-5; D gene uncertain. From germline, CDR1 is SQVTM and CDR2 ANQGSEA. The CDR3 spans 13 residues. The CDR3 is CAAGVSLDQPQHF. The CDR3 DNA reads as TGCGCTGCCGGCGTCTCCCTAGATCAGCCCCAGCATTTT. Based on the CDR3 plus reference TRBV29-1 and TRBJ1-5, the full variable domain is SAVISQKPSRDICQRGTSLTIQCQVDSQVTMMFWYRQQPGQSLTLIATANQGSEATYESGFVIDKFPISRPNLTFSTLTVSNMSPEDSSIYLCAAGVSLDQPQHFGDGTRLSIL.

Only a few counts were recorded for this clone. This chain uses TRBV28 with TRBJ2-7; 10 nucleotides match TRBD2. Germline loops: CDR1 MDHEN, CDR2 SYDVKM. The CDR3 spans 14 residues. After removal of 8 bases from V and 0 bases from J, the junction contained 4 bases not matched to a gene. The CDR3 DNA follows: TGTGCCAGCGCCTTAGCGGGAGGCTCCTACGAGCAGTACTTC. Its protein is CASALAGGSYEQYF.

Only a few counts were recorded for this clone. This chain joins TRBV9 and TRBJ2-1; 8 bases match TRBD2. This CDR3 spans 15 amino acids. Germline V gene lookup returns CDR1 SGDLS and CDR2 YYNGEE. With 0 bases clipped from V and 4 bases from J, the junction kept 3 bases outside the gene matches. CDR3 sequence reads: CASSVDSGTYNEQFF. CDR3 sequence (DNA): TGTGCCAGCAGCGTAGATAGCGGGACTTACAATGAGCAGTTCTTC.

This clone was seen only a few times. The CDR3 DNA reads as TGCGCCAGCAGCCTGCGACAGGGGGCCTCCGGGGAGCTGTTTTTT. Translating gives CASSLRQGASGELFF. This chain joins TRBV5-1 and TRBJ2-2, with 10 bases aligning to TRBD1. The CDR3 has 15 amino acids. CDR1 and CDR2 (germline): SGHRS, YFSETQ. V was pared by 4 bases and J by 6 bases, with 6 bases of the junction left unmatched.

The chain joins TRBV25-1 to TRBJ2-2; 9 nucleotides agree with TRBD1. CDR3 size: 16 residues. Losses at the gene ends were 6 bases for V and 2 bases for J; bases not matched to a gene: 7. Germline V CDR1 and CDR2: MGHDK, SYGVNS. CDR3 coding DNA: TGTGCCAGCAGAGCGCCGGGACAGGGCAACACCGGGGAGCTGTTTTTT. Translated, it gives CASRAPGQGNTGELFF.

The rearrangement joins TRBV5-4 to TRBJ1-2, with a tentative D call TRBD1 (6 bases). Germline V gene data show CDR1 as SGHNT and CDR2 as YYREEE (reference sequence). V lost 5 bases, J lost 1 base, and 15 bases lay in between. The CDR3 runs 15 residues. The CDR3 region is CASRPGTNNNYGYTF. The CDR3 bases are TGTGCCAGCAGACCCGGGACAAATAATAACTATGGCTACACCTTC.

The gene calls are TRBV4-1 and TRBJ2-2, with 10 bases matching TRBD2. CDR3 size: 15 residues. The germline CDR1 and CDR2 sequences are MGHRA and YSYEKL. V was clipped by 1 base and J by 4 bases; unmatched bases: 0. The CDR3 spells CASSQGLAGTGELFF. DNA for the CDR3: TGCGCCAGCAGCCAAGGACTAGCGGGCACCGGGGAGCTGTTTTTT.

This clone was found a few times. CDR3 residues: CSVGQRGAEQYF. CDR3 coding DNA: TGCAGCGTTGGCCAGCGGGGCGCCGAGCAGTACTTC. The chain recombines TRBV29-1 with TRBJ2-7, with 7 nucleotides matching TRBD2. This CDR3 is built from 12 residues. Trimming at V came to 4 bases and at J to 6 bases, leaving 6 bases not matched to a gene. Germline CDR1 is SQVTM and CDR2 is ANQGSEA.

A few counts support this clone. The gene calls are TRBV6-5 and TRBJ2-7, with 7 bases matching TRBD2. V lost 7 bases and J lost 5; bases outside the gene matches: 5. The CDR3 extends over 12 amino acids. Germline V gives CDR1 MNHEY, CDR2 SVGAGI. The CDR3 DNA reads TGTGCCAGCATGGGAGGGGTTGACGAGCAGTACTTC. Encoded protein: CASMGGVDEQYF.

J is TRBJ2-1 and V is TRBV7-2; possible D gene TRBD2, 6 bases. CDR1 and CDR2 (germline): SGHTA, FQGNSA. This CDR3 has 14 amino acids. Trimming stripped 7 bases from V and 3 bases from J, with 13 bases between. Here the CDR3 DNA reads TGTGCCAGCACCTCTGGGGGGAACTACAATGAGCAGTTCTTC. It specifies CASTSGGNYNEQFF.

The rearrangement links TRBV7-3 to TRBJ1-1; D not certain. The CDR3 runs 14 residues. V lost 2 bases to trimming and J lost 1 base, with 8 bases between them. Germline loops: CDR1 SGHTA, CDR2 FQGTGA. The CDR3 here is CASSLEGSNTEAFF. CDR3 nucleotide sequence: TGTGCCAGCAGCTTAGAGGGTTCGAACACTGAAGCTTTCTTT.

This chain connects TRBV7-9 to TRBJ2-3; tentative D call: TRBD2 (6 bases). Germline V lookup: CDR1 SEHNR, CDR2 FQNEAQ (reference sequence). The ends were cut back, 1 base at V and 1 base at J, with 12 bases in the middle. The length of the CDR3 is 16 residues. CDR3 in DNA: TGTGCCAGCAGCTTAGAGAGGCGGGGAGGCACAGATACGCAGTATTTT. Amino acid sequence: CASSLERRGGTDTQYF.

J is TRBJ2-7 and V is TRBV6-5; 12 nucleotides line up with TRBD2. Per the germline V gene, CDR1 is MNHEY and CDR2 is SVGAGI. This CDR3 is built from 14 residues. V shed 8 bases, J shed 3 bases, and the junction held 5 bases outside the gene matches. This CDR3 reads CASGPGLAGYEQYF. The CDR3 DNA sequence: TGTGCCAGCGGGCCGGGACTAGCGGGCTACGAGCAGTACTTC.

The V call is TRBV19, the J call TRBJ2-6; D is undetermined. The CDR3 extends over 17 amino acids. V was shortened by 1 base and J by 0 bases, with 10 bases between the two germline ends. Germline V gene lookup returns CDR1 LNHDA and CDR2 SQIVND (reference sequence). CDR3: CASSIAPRASGANVLTF. CDR3 in DNA: TGTGCCAGTAGTATAGCCCCCCGAGCCTCTGGGGCCAACGTCCTGACTTTC.

This clone has a handful of counts. The chain employs TRBV18 and TRBJ2-7; 13 bases align to TRBD2. J was trimmed by 2 bases and V by 6 bases; bases with no gene match: 10. The CDR3 consists of 17 residues. CDR1 KGHSH and CDR2 LQKENI come from the germline V gene. The CDR3 nucleotides read TGTGCCAGCTCCACCGGGACTAGCGGGACGACAACCTACGAGCAGTACTTC. Its translation is CASSTGTSGTTTYEQYF.

The sample holds a few counts of this clone. The chain couples TRBV7-2 to TRBJ2-7; 12 nucleotides agree with TRBD1. This CDR3 contains 14 residues. Germline V CDR1 and CDR2: SGHTA, FQGNSA. The trim removed 5 bases at V and 2 bases at J, leaving 1 base unmatched. The CDR3 region is CASSGDRGPYEQYF. The CDR3 nucleotides read TGTGCCAGCAGCGGGGACAGGGGGCCCTACGAGCAGTACTTC.

The chain couples TRBV7-2 to TRBJ2-5; weak D call: TRBD2 (5 bases). The CDR3 length is 15 residues. With 5 bases removed from V and 2 bases from J, the gap between germline ends came to 15 bases. Per the germline V gene, CDR1 is SGHTA and CDR2 is FQGNSA. Here the CDR3 reads CASSPTAGRQETQYF. CDR3 nucleotide sequence: TGTGCCAGCAGCCCGACCGCGGGCCGGCAAGAGACCCAGTACTTC.

The chain has TRBV6-1 and TRBJ2-2; tentatively, D is TRBD1 (6 bases). Trimming stripped 4 bases from V and 5 bases from J, with 17 bases between. The germline V gene has CDR1 MNHNS and CDR2 SASEGT. The CDR3 contains 16 residues. For the CDR3, the DNA is TGTGCCAGCAGTGCGGCAAGACAGGAGTTAACCGGGGAGCTGTTTTTT. Its translation: CASSAARQELTGELFF.

This CDR3 reads CASTGTDTQYF. CDR3 DNA sequence: TGTGCCAGTACGGGCACAGATACGCAGTATTTT. This chain connects TRBV19 to TRBJ2-3; D is ambiguous. In germline, CDR1 is LNHDA, CDR2 SQIVND (reference sequence). The V gene lost 7 bases and the J gene lost 1 base, with 3 bases spanning the gap. The CDR3 has 11 amino acids.